This entry lists 4 T cell receptor beta chains sequenced from one sample in a study of cytomegalovirus exposure and HLA in healthy donors. The PCR contained 60 Vbeta and 13 Jbeta primers. TCRdb's copy holds only in-frame clones and misses some; the assay was immunoSEQ multiplex PCR. Of roughly 180,000 clones in the sample, about four fifths were seen once. Specimen: PBMCs. The source is a girl aged 5 to 17 in good health and CMV-seropositive.

This clone has only one observation. The CDR3 DNA is TGCGCCAGCAGCTTGGAGGGACAAAGAACAGATACGCAGTATTTT. Protein: CASSLEGQRTDTQYF. The chain combines TRBV5-1 with TRBJ2-3; possible D gene TRBD1, 6 bases. Trimming took off 0 bases at V and 3 bases at J, with 11 bases between the two ends. CDR3 length: 15 residues. Germline V lookup: CDR1 SGHRS, CDR2 YFSETQ.

The gene calls are TRBV7-2 and TRBJ2-7, with D possibly matching TRBD2 (5 bases). V lost 1 base to trimming and J lost 1 base, with 8 bases between them. Germline V gives CDR1 SGHTA, CDR2 FQGNSA. There are 14 residues in the CDR3. CDR3 sequence (DNA): TGTGCCAGCAGCTTAGATGGCGGGTCCTACGAGCAGTACTTC. Its translation is CASSLDGGSYEQYF.

This chain links TRBV19 with TRBJ1-1; 8 nucleotides align to TRBD1. J was trimmed by 3 bases and V by 3 bases; bases with no gene match: 6. Germline CDR1 and CDR2: LNHDA and SQIVND (reference sequence). The CDR3 length is 15 residues. The CDR3: CASSMSRGPYTEAFF. DNA for the CDR3: TGTGCCAGTAGTATGAGCAGGGGGCCATACACTGAAGCTTTCTTT.

Comment on this clone: The conserved phenylalanine or tryptophan is not found at the CDR3 terminus, so this likely reflects a read error. The DNA is left out, because the CDR3 cannot be placed on it with certainty; the CDR3 is given as TCRdb lists it. The J gene is TRBJ2-3, the V gene TRBV5-5; the table's D call TRBD2 went unverified against the DNA. The CDR3 is 9 amino acids in total, end residues counted. In germline, CDR1 is SGHKS, CDR2 YYEKEE (reference sequence). The CDR3 here is CASQKRHTP.